This entry concerns a single TCR beta chain. The antigen is not known. The libraries were made with immunoSEQ version 4 in survey mode. Data came from immunoSEQ multiplex PCR; TCRdb stores just in-frame clones and leaves some out. The sample carries approximately 7,000 clones, about 79% recorded once. The CDR3 extends over 16 amino acids. The V gene's germline CDR1 is MNHEY and CDR2 SMNVEV (reference sequence). Deletions cut 3 bases from V and 0 bases from J, with 13 bases between. The entry originates in a study of persistence of HIV-infected CD4 T cells. Lysates of CMV-infected fibroblasts at 9.5 to 10 ug/mL stimulated these cells. Sorting selected CD4+ T cells upregulating both CD40 ligand and CD69.

The chain uses TRBV27 and TRBJ2-3; D might be TRBD1 (6 bases). The sample in question was CD4+ T cells sorted from PBMCs after approximately 20-hour stimulation, obtained from a patient who received antiretroviral therapy. The sequence derives from an adult woman with HIV who was CMV-seropositive. The DNA for the CDR3 is TGTGCCAGCAGTTTGAAAGGGGGTCGAAGCACAGATACGCAGTATTTT. Residues: CASSLKGGRSTDTQYF.